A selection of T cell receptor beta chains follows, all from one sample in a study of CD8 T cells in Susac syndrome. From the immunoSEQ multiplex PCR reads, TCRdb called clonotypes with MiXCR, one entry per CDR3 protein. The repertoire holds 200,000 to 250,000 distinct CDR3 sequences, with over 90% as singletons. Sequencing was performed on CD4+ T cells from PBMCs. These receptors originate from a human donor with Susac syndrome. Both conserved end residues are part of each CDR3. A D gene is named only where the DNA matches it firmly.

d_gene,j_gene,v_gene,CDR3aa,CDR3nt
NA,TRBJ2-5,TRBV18,CASSRNQGGEETQYF,TGTGCCAGCTCCCGCAACCAGGGGGGCGAAGAGACCCAGTACTTC
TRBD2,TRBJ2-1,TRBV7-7,CASSEELASYNEQFF,TGTGCTAGCAGCGAGGAACTAGCGTCCTACAATGAGCAGTTCTTC
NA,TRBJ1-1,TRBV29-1,CSVEEAGQGAEAFF,TGCAGCGTTGAAGAAGCAGGCCAAGGAGCTGAAGCTTTCTTT
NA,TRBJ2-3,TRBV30,CAWSPDWTSTDTQYF,TGTGCCTGGAGCCCAGACTGGACTAGCACAGATACGCAGTATTTT
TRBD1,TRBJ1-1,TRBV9,CASSVQQTGPTEAFF,TGTGCCAGCAGCGTACAACAGACAGGGCCCACTGAAGCTTTCTTT
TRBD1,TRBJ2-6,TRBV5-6,CASSLVLLQGHSGANVLTF,TGTGCCAGCAGCTTGGTTCTCCTACAGGGGCACTCTGGGGCCAACGTCCTGACTTTC
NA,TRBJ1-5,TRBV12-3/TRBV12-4,CASSLRGGLGNQPQHF,TGTGCCAGCAGTTTAAGGGGGGGGCTCGGCAATCAGCCCCAGCATTTT
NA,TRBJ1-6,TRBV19,CASSIDSGTSLHF,TGTGCCAGTAGTATAGACTCGGGGACATCCCTCCACTTT
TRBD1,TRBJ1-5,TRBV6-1,CASDREGNQPQHF,TGTGCCAGCGACAGGGAGGGCAATCAGCCCCAGCATTTT
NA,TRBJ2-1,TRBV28,CATQLPNEQFF,TGTGCCACCCAGCTGCCCAATGAGCAGTTCTTC
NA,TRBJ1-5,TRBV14,CASSQGGDQPQHF,TGTGCCAGCAGCCAAGGCGGCGATCAGCCCCAGCATTTT
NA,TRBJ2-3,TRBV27,CASADTRSLITQYF,TGTGCCAGCGCCGATACCCGTAGCCTAATTACGCAGTATTTT
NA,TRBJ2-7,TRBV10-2,CASSESEIITYEQYF,TGCGCCAGCAGTGAGTCGGAGATTATTACCTACGAGCAGTACTTC